This T cell receptor (beta chain) was recorded in a study of cytomegalovirus exposure and HLA in healthy donors. Per the germline V gene, CDR1 is KGHSH and CDR2 is LQKENI. The CDR3 totals 16 residues. Trimming removed 3 bases from V and 2 bases from J; junction bases left unmatched: 2. Data came from immunoSEQ multiplex PCR; TCRdb stores just in-frame clones and leaves some out. The table has approximately 80,000 clones, 90% to 95% seen once; the top ten hold 3.6%. This chain uses TRBV18 with TRBJ1-3; 12 bases line up with TRBD1. Sequencing was carried out using PBMCs. The sequence was obtained from a young woman in good health and CMV-seronegative. CDR3 loop: CASSPGTGGTGNTIYF. CDR3 DNA sequence: TGTGCCAGCTCACCCGGGACAGGGGGCACTGGAAACACCATATATTTT.